The clone carrying this T cell receptor beta chain was counted only a few times. Its target is not known. This CDR3 is also generated by other DNA sequences in the sample. A CD45RA+ naive subset and a CD45RA-negative memory subset were split from CD4+ cells. The data belong to a study of shared clonotypes between healthy human individuals. Study as a whole: The donors, a couple of women and a few men, were aged 18 to 49. Used for every donor were three CD4 naive, three CD4 memory, two CD8 naive and one CD8 memory plate. Broader study findings: Non-shared clonotypes had lower generation probabilities than clonotypes shared by all four sorted-subset donors.

Produced via immunoSEQ multiplex PCR; TCRdb's table is partial and in-frame only. The sample includes around 1.1 million clones, approximately 80% of them seen just once. Trimming removed 5 bases at V and 0 bases at J, with 3 bases between. Germline-derived CDR1 and CDR2 are SGHTA and FQGTGA. The CDR3 is 12 residues long. Sequencing was done on a sample of memory CD4+ T cells from PBMCs. The subset here: CD45RA-negative fraction. The V and J genes are TRBV7-3 and TRBJ2-3, with D unclear. The clonotype was recovered from a man between 18 and 35 years old in good health. Some clones in this sample may be carry-over from other donors' samples. CDR3 sequence reads: CASSLSTDTQYF. CDR3 in DNA: TGTGCCAGCAGCCTGAGCACAGATACGCAGTATTTT. The entire variable domain, with the rest obtained from reference TRBV7-3 and TRBJ2-3, is as follows: GAGVSQTPSNKVTEKGKYVELRCDPISGHTALYWYRQSLGQGPEFLIYFQGTGAADDSGLPNDRFFAVRPEGSVSTLKIQRTERGDSAVYLCASSLSTDTQYFGPGTRLTVL.